This is a list of T cell receptor beta chains from one sample in a study of blood T cell repertoires in COVID-19. Measured with immunoSEQ multiplex PCR; TCRdb has only the in-frame clones, and not every one. The sample records roughly 150,000 clones, roughly 80% being singletons. Sample: peripheral blood. All receptors derive from a man in his sixties with acute or convalescent COVID-19. The CDR3 runs from the conserved cysteine through the conserved F or W. D genes are given only for firm matches. Clone size is not always given. Where it is, it says once, few, many or a class for expanded clones.

d_call,j_call,v_call,clone_size,cdr3_aa,cdr3_nt
NA,TRBJ2-2,TRBV19,few,CASSPPVGELFF,TGTGCCAGTAGTCCCCCGGTCGGGGAGCTGTTTTTT
NA,TRBJ2-2,TRBV10-3,once,CARKRELSGELFF,TGTGCCCGGAAAAGGGAGCTTTCCGGGGAGCTGTTTTTT
TRBD2,TRBJ2-1,TRBV29-1,NA,CSVAGTSGSREQFF,TGCAGCGTTGCCGGGACTAGCGGGAGTAGGGAGCAGTTCTTC
TRBD2,TRBJ2-2,TRBV23-1,NA,CASSLFGGTNTGELFF,TGCGCCAGCAGTCTCTTCGGGGGGACGAACACCGGGGAGCTGTTTTTT
TRBD1,TRBJ2-7,TRBV19,few,CASSPPGQGFVNF,TGTGCCAGTAGTCCTCCGGGACAGGGGTTTGTGAACTTC
NA,TRBJ2-7,TRBV6-1,NA,CASSEGANTYEQYF,TGTGCCAGCAGTGAAGGGGCAAATACCTACGAGCAGTACTTC
TRBD1,TRBJ2-7,TRBV6-5,once,CASRKGGGYEQYF,TGTGCCAGCAGAAAAGGGGGCGGGTACGAGCAGTACTTC
NA,TRBJ1-3,TRBV25-1,NA,CASSGQGSGNTIYF,TGTGCCAGCAGTGGGCAGGGCTCTGGAAACACCATATATTTT
TRBD2,TRBJ2-2,TRBV24-1,NA,CATSDSRTSGNTGELFF,TGTGCCACCAGTGATTCTCGGACTAGCGGGAACACCGGGGAGCTGTTTTTT
NA,TRBJ1-6,TRBV3-1/TRBV3-2,NA,CASSQETGSSYNSPLHF,TGTGCCAGCAGCCAAGAAACAGGGAGCTCCTATAATTCACCCCTCCACTTT
NA,TRBJ1-5,TRBV6-5,NA,CASSYTAEGPQHF,TGTGCCAGCAGTTACACCGCTGAGGGGCCCCAGCATTTT
NA,TRBJ1-2,TRBV5-8,NA,CASSLSENYGYTF,TGTGCCAGCAGCTTATCGGAGAACTATGGCTACACCTTC
TRBD1,TRBJ1-4,TRBV6-1,NA,CASSESRGRSLFF,TGTGCCAGCAGTGAATCCAGGGGGCGTTCCCTGTTTTTT
TRBD1,TRBJ2-7,TRBV24-1,NA,CATSELDRDEQYF,TGTGCCACCAGTGAACTCGACAGGGACGAGCAGTACTTC
NA,TRBJ1-5,TRBV7-8,NA,CASSLGRGGSNQPQHF,TGTGCCAGCAGCTTAGGACGGGGGGGCAGCAATCAGCCCCAGCATTTT
NA,TRBJ1-1,TRBV18,NA,CASSPGPQEAFF,TGTGCCAGCTCACCTGGGCCCCAGGAAGCTTTCTTT
NA,TRBJ2-7,TRBV5-1,NA,CASSPDPRVHEQYF,TGCGCCAGCAGCCCGGACCCGAGGGTCCACGAGCAGTACTTC
TRBD1,TRBJ2-1,TRBV6-1,NA,CASRSPGQGANEQFF,TGTGCCAGCAGGTCTCCGGGACAGGGGGCTAATGAGCAGTTCTTC
NA,TRBJ1-5,TRBV7-2,NA,CASSLAKGRGSNQPQHF,TGTGCCAGCAGCTTAGCGAAGGGGAGGGGGAGCAATCAGCCCCAGCATTTT
TRBD1,TRBJ1-4,TRBV19,NA,CASSKMSGGINEKLFF,TGTGCCAGTAGCAAGATGTCAGGGGGCATAAATGAAAAACTGTTTTTT
NA,TRBJ1-5,TRBV6-1,NA,CASSERAGDQPQHF,TGTGCCAGCAGTGAACGGGCGGGCGATCAGCCCCAGCATTTT
TRBD2,TRBJ2-1,TRBV29-1,NA,CSVEGVGREGYNEQFF,TGCAGCGTTGAAGGCGTGGGGCGGGAGGGTTACAATGAGCAGTTCTTC
TRBD1,TRBJ1-1,TRBV5-4,NA,CASKGTANTEAFF,TGTGCCAGCAAGGGGACAGCGAACACTGAAGCTTTCTTT
TRBD2,TRBJ2-7,TRBV4-2,NA,CASSHASSGSSYEQYF,TGTGCCAGCAGCCACGCATCTAGCGGAAGCTCCTACGAGCAGTACTTC
TRBD1,TRBJ1-6,TRBV5-6,NA,CASSRRDRGNSPLHF,TGTGCCAGCAGTCGCCGGGACAGGGGTAATTCACCCCTCCACTTT
TRBD2,TRBJ2-1,TRBV29-1,NA,CSVVDVAGVGVGNEQFF,TGCAGCGTTGTGGACGTGGCGGGAGTGGGAGTAGGAAATGAGCAGTTCTTC
TRBD1,TRBJ2-7,TRBV10-1,NA,CASRETGGGYEQYF,TGCGCCAGCAGGGAGACAGGGGGCGGCTACGAGCAGTACTTC
NA,TRBJ2-2,TRBV4-2,NA,CASSSLSTGELFF,TGTGCCAGCAGCTCTCTTTCCACCGGGGAGCTGTTTTTT
NA,TRBJ2-7,TRBV7-9,once,CASSLAGGAYEQYF,TGTGCCAGCAGCTTAGCGGGGGGTGCCTACGAGCAGTACTTC
NA,TRBJ1-3,TRBV10-3,NA,CAISESRGGSSGNTIYF,TGTGCCATCAGTGAGTCGAGGGGGGGGAGCTCTGGAAACACCATATATTTT
NA,TRBJ1-2,TRBV4-1,NA,CASSQDSVWDYGYTF,TGCGCCAGCAGCCAAGACAGCGTCTGGGACTATGGCTACACCTTC
NA,TRBJ2-5,TRBV29-1,NA,CSVGQSQETQYF,TGCAGCGTTGGACAGTCCCAAGAGACCCAGTACTTC
NA,TRBJ1-1,TRBV5-5,NA,CASRRRGITEAFF,TGTGCCAGCCGTAGGAGGGGTATCACTGAAGCTTTCTTT
TRBD1,TRBJ1-3,TRBV4-2,NA,CASSQGGQGVGNTIYF,TGTGCCAGCAGCCAAGGGGGACAGGGAGTGGGAAACACCATATATTTT
TRBD2,TRBJ2-5,TRBV7-7,NA,CASSLWASGDLETQYF,TGTGCCAGCAGCTTATGGGCTAGCGGGGATCTAGAGACCCAGTACTTC
NA,TRBJ1-5,TRBV14,NA,CASSRQVNQPQHF,TGTGCCAGCAGCCGACAGGTCAATCAGCCCCAGCATTTT
NA,TRBJ2-5,TRBV30,NA,CAWSRPGYETQYF,TGTGCCTGGAGTAGACCGGGGTATGAGACCCAGTACTTC
NA,TRBJ1-6,TRBV19,few,CASRRDNSSPLHF,TGTGCCAGTCGACGGGACAATTCTTCACCCCTCCACTTT
NA,TRBJ1-6,TRBV27,NA,CASSLYQGPGRNSPLHF,TGTGCCAGCAGTTTATACCAGGGGCCCGGGCGGAATTCACCCCTCCACTTT
TRBD2,TRBJ2-5,TRBV2,NA,CASSDRRAGGPETQYF,TGTGCCAGCAGTGACCGCCGAGCGGGAGGGCCTGAGACCCAGTACTTC
NA,TRBJ2-5,TRBV4-1,few,CASSQAQRGQQETQYF,TGCGCCAGCAGCCAAGCCCAAAGAGGGCAACAAGAGACCCAGTACTTC
TRBD1,TRBJ1-3,TRBV6-5,NA,CASRRNQGAYTIYF,TGTGCCAGCAGAAGGAACCAGGGGGCCTACACCATATATTTT
NA,TRBJ2-2,TRBV14,NA,CASSQKREGELFF,TGTGCCAGCAGCCAAAAGCGTGAGGGGGAGCTGTTTTTT
TRBD2,TRBJ2-3,TRBV19,NA,CASSMASGGPDTQYF,TGTGCCAGTAGTATGGCTAGCGGGGGCCCAGATACGCAGTATTTT
NA,TRBJ1-2,TRBV30,NA,CAWSVPGAVGYGYTF,TGTGCCTGGAGTGTACCAGGGGCGGTAGGGTATGGCTACACCTTC